The text below deals with one T cell receptor (beta chain). Methods used by the authors: Nucleated cell number was recorded as an estimate derived from reference gene primer amplification. Sequencing used immunoSEQ multiplex PCR; TCRdb keeps in-frame clones, though not all of them. The D gene and trimming were derived from the DNA, and the V and J assignments and clone size from that table. This sample has 200,000 to 300,000 clones, with roughly four fifths found just once. The CDR3 length is 17 residues. Per germline, CDR1 SGHDN and CDR2 FVKESK. Trimming removed 4 bases at V and 2 bases at J, with 20 bases between. The data were taken from a study of blood T cell repertoires in COVID-19. Study-level background: Spain, Italy and the United States supplied samples that represented acute and convalescent COVID-19. PBMCs, B-cell-depleted T cells, or T cells were the source of the cDNA or gDNA that made up the material.

The gene calls are TRBV14 and TRBJ1-2; no clear D gene. The sequence was obtained from a woman older than 75 with acute or convalescent COVID-19. The specimen was peripheral blood. The CDR3 coding sequence is TGTGCCAGCAGCCCCTTCGGGATCTCCCCCGGAAACTATGGCTACACCTTC. It specifies CASSPFGISPGNYGYTF.